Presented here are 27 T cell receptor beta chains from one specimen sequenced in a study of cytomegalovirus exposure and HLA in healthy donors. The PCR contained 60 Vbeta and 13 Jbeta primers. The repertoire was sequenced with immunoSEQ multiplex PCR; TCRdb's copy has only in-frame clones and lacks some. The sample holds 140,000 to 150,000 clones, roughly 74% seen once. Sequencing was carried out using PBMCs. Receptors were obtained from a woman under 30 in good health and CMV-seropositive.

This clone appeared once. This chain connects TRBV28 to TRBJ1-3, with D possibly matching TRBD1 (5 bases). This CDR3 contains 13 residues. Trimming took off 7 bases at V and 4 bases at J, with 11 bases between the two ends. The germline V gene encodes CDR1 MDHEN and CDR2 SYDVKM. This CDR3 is CASNRGNGNTIYF. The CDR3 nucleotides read TGTGCCAGCAATAGGGGTAACGGAAACACCATATATTTT.

In DNA, the CDR3 is TGTGCCAGCAGACACGGGACAGGGGATGGCTACACCTTC. The encoded protein is CASRHGTGDGYTF. This chain joins TRBV6-1 and TRBJ1-2; 10 bases agree with TRBD1. The V gene end was trimmed by 6 bases and the J gene end by 6 bases; junction bases not matched to a gene: 4. The CDR3 contains 13 residues. Germline V gene sequence: CDR1 MNHNS, CDR2 SASEGT.

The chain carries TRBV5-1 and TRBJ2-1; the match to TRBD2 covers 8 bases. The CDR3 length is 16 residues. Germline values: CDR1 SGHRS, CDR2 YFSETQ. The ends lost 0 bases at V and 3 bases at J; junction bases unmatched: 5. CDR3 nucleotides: TGCGCCAGCAGCTTGGTTGGGCGGGGGGACTACAATGAGCAGTTCTTC. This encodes CASSLVGRGDYNEQFF.

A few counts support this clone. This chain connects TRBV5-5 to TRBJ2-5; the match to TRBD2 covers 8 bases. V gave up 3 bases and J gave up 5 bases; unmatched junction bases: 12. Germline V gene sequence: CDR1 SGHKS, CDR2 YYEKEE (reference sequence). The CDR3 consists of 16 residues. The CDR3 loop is CASSWTTGLAGETQYF. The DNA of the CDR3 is TGTGCCAGCAGCTGGACGACCGGACTAGCTGGGGAGACCCAGTACTTC. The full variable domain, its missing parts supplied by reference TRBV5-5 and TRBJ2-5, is DAGVTQSPTHLIKTRGQQVTLRCSPISGHKSVSWYQQVLGQGPQFIFQYYEKEERGRGNFPDRFSARQFPNYSSELNVNALLLGDSALYLCASSWTTGLAGETQYFGPGTRLLVL.

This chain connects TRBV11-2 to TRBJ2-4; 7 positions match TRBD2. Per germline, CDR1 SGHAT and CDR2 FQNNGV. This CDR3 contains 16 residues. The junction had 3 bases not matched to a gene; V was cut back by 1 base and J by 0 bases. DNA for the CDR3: TGTGCCAGCAGCTTAGGCGGGGGTCTAGCCAAAAACATTCAGTACTTC. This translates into CASSLGGGLAKNIQYF.

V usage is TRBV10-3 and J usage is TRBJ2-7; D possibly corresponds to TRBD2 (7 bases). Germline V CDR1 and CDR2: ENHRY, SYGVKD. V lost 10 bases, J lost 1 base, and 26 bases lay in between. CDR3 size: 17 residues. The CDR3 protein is CANHKPLWGRESYEQYF. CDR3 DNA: TGTGCCAACCACAAACCGTTATGGGGGCGGGAGTCCTACGAGCAGTACTTC.

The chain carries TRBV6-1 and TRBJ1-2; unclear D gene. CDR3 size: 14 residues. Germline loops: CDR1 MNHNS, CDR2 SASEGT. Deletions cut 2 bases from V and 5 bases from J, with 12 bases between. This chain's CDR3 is CASSEPPDIYGYTF. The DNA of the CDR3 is TGTGCCAGCAGTGAACCCCCAGACATATATGGCTACACCTTC.

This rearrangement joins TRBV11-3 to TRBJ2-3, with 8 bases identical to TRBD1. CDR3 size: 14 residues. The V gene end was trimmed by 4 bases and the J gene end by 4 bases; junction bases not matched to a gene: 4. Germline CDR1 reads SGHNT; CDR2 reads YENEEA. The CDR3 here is CASSSGQGADTQYF. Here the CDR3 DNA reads TGTGCCAGCAGCTCCGGACAGGGAGCAGATACGCAGTATTTT.

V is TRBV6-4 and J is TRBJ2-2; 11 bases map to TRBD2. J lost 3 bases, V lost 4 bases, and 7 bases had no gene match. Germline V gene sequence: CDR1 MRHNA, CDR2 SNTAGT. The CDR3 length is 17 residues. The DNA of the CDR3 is TGTGCCAGCAGTGCCCTAGCGGGGGGCTCGTACACCGGGGAGCTGTTTTTT. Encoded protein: CASSALAGGSYTGELFF.

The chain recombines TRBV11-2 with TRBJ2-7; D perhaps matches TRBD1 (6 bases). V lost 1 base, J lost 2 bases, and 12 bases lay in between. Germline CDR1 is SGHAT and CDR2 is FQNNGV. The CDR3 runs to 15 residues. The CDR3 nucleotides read TGTGCCAGCAGCTTAGGGACAGATTTTCCCTACGAGCAGTACTTC. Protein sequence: CASSLGTDFPYEQYF.

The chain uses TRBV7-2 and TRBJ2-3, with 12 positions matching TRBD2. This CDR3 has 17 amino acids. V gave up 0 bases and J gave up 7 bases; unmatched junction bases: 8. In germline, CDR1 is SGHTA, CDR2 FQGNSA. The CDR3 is CASSLAGTSGLVYTQYF. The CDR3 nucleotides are TGTGCCAGCAGCTTAGCCGGGACTAGCGGGCTGGTGTATACGCAGTATTTT.

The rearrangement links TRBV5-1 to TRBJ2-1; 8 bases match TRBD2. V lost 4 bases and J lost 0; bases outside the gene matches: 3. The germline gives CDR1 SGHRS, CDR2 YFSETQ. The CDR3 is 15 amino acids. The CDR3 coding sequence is TGCGCCAGCAGCCCCACTAGCGGCTCCTACAATGAGCAGTTCTTC. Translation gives CASSPTSGSYNEQFF.

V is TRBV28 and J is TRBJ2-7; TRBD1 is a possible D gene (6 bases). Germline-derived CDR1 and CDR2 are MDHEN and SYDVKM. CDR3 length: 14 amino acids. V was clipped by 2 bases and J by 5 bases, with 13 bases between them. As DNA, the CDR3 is TGTGCCAGCAGTTTACGGACAGCCCCTGACGAGCAGTACTTC. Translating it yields CASSLRTAPDEQYF.

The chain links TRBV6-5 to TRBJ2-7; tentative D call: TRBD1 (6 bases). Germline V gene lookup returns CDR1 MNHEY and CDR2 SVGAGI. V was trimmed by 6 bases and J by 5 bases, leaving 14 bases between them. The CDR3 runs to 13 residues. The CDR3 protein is CASRSTGYHEQYF. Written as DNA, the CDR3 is TGTGCCAGCAGGAGCACAGGGTACCACGAGCAGTACTTC.

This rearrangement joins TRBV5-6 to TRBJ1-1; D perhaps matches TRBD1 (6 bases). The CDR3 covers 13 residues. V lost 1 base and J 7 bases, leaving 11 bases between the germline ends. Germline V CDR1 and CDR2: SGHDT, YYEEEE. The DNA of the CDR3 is TGTGCCAGCAGCTTGACAGGGCGGATTGAAGCTTTCTTT. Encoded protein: CASSLTGRIEAFF.

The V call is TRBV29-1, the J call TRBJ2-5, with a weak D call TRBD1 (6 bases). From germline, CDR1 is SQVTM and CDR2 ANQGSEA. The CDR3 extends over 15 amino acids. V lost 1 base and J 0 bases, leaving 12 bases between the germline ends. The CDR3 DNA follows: TGCAGCGTTGAAGGGGGGCAGGTCAACCAAGAGACCCAGTACTTC. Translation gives CSVEGGQVNQETQYF.

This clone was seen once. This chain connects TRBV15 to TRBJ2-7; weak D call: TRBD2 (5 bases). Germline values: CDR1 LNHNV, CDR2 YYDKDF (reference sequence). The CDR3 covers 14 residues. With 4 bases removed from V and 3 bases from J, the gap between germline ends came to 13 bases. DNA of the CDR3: TGTGCCACCAGCACAGTGAACGGGGACTACGAGCAGTACTTC. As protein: CATSTVNGDYEQYF.

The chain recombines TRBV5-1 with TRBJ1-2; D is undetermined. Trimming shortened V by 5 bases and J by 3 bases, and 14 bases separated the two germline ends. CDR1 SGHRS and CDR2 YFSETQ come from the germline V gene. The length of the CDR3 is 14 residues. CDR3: CASRVQDGDYGYTF. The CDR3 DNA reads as TGCGCCAGCAGAGTCCAGGACGGGGACTATGGCTACACCTTC.

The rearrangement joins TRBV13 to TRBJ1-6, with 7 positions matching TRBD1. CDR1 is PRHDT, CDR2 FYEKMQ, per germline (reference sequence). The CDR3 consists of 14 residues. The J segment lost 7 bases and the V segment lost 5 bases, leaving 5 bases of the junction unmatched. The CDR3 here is CASSLPGQNSPLHF. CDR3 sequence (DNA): TGTGCCAGCAGCCTTCCGGGACAGAATTCACCCCTCCACTTT.

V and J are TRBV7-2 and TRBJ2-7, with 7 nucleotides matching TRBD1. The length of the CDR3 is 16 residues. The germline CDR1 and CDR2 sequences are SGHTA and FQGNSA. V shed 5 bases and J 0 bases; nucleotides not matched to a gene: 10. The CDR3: CASSQRTGPSSYEQYF. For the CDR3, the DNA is TGTGCCAGCAGCCAGAGGACAGGCCCGAGCTCCTACGAGCAGTACTTC.

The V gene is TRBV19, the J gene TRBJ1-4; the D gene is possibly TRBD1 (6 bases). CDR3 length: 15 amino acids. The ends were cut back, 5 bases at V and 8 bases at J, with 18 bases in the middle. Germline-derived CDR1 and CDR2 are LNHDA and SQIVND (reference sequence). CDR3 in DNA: TGTGCCAGTAGTCCGTGGACAGAGGAAAGAGAAAAACTGTTTTTT. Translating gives CASSPWTEEREKLFF. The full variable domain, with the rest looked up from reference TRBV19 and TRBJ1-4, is DGGITQSPKYLFRKEGQNVTLSCEQNLNHDAMYWYRQDPGQGLRLIYYSQIVNDFQKGDIAEGYSVSREKKESFPLTVTSAQKNPTAFYLCASSPWTEEREKLFFGSGTQLSVL.

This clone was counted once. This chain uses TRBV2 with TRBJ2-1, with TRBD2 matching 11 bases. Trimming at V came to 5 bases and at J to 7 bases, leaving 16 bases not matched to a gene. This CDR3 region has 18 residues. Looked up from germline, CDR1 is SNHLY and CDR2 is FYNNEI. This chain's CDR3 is CASSKRTPPSGGNNEQFF. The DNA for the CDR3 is TGTGCCAGCAGTAAGAGGACCCCCCCTAGCGGGGGGAATAATGAGCAGTTCTTC.

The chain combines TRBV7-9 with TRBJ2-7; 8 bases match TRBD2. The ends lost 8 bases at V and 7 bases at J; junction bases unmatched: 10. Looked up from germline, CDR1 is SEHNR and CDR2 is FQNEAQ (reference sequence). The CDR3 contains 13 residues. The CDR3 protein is CASLRAGGREQYF. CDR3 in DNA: TGTGCCAGCCTACGGGCGGGGGGCCGAGAGCAGTACTTC.

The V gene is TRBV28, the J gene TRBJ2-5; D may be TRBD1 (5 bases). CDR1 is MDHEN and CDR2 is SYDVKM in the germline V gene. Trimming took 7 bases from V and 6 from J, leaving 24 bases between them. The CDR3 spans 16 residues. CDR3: CASTSSAGIGFKTQYF. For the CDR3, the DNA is TGTGCCAGCACCTCATCGGCAGGGATCGGTTTTAAGACCCAGTACTTC.

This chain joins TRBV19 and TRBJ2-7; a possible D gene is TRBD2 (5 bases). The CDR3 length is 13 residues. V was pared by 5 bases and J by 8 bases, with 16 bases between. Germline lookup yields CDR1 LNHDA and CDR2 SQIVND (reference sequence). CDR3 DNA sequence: TGTGCCAGTAGTCCAGCAGACGGAGGCAAGCAGTACTTC. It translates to CASSPADGGKQYF.

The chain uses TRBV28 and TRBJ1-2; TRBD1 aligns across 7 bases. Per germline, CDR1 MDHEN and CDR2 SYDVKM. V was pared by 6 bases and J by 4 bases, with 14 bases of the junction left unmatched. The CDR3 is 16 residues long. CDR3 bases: TGTGCCAGCAGCCCTCAAACAGGGGTGAGAATCTATGGCTACACCTTC. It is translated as CASSPQTGVRIYGYTF.

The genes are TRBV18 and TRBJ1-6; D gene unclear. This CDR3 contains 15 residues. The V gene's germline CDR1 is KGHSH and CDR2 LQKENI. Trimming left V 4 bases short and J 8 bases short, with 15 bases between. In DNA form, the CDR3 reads TGTGCCAGCTCACGTCTACGGGAAGGAGATTCACCCCTCCACTTT. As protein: CASSRLREGDSPLHF.